Presented here are 25 T cell receptor beta chains from one specimen sequenced in a study of T cells in Graves' hyperthyroidism and ophthalmopathy. It was RNA transcripts that yielded the amplified TCR beta CDR3 regions. In the first-round RT-PCR of the TCR CDR3, the HTBI primer set was used. One entry per CDR3 protein, called by TCRdb with MiXCR from the multiplex PCR reads. The sample shows almost 600,000 distinct CDR3 sequences, 14% of them seen only once. Sequencing used blood. Source of these receptors: a woman under 40 with Graves' hyperthyroidism that later progressed to Graves' ophthalmopathy.

This clonotype was observed at least ten times. The chain combines TRBV29-1 with TRBJ1-5; D may be TRBD1 (6 bases). CDR3 length equals 13 residues. The germline gives CDR1 SQVTM, CDR2 ANQGSEA. V was shortened by 4 bases and J by 0 bases, with 7 bases between the two germline ends. The CDR3 region is CSVGQASNQPQHF. The CDR3 bases are TGCAGCGTTGGACAGGCTAGCAATCAGCCCCAGCATTTT.

V and J are TRBV24-1 and TRBJ2-7, with 9 bases aligning to TRBD1. V dropped 5 bases and J dropped 4; count of bases not matched to a gene: 14. From germline, CDR1 is KGHDR and CDR2 SFDVKD. The CDR3 covers 17 residues. CDR3 protein: CATSGSVAGQGRYEQYF. For the CDR3, the DNA is TGTGCCACCAGTGGTTCAGTGGCGGGACAGGGAAGATACGAGCAGTACTTC.

The chain links TRBV5-1 to TRBJ2-5, with D possibly being TRBD2 (6 bases). CDR3 length: 15 amino acids. Germline V gene lookup returns CDR1 SGHRS and CDR2 YFSETQ. The V end was cut by 2 bases, the J end by 1 base, with 12 bases between. The CDR3 region has the DNA TGCGCCAGCAGCTTACCCGGGACTTCCCAAGAGACCCAGTACTTC. It translates to CASSLPGTSQETQYF.

This clonotype was observed at least ten times. V usage is TRBV2 and J usage is TRBJ1-1; D unclear. The germline V gene has CDR1 SNHLY and CDR2 FYNNEI. The V gene lost 8 bases and the J gene lost 3 bases, with 13 bases spanning the gap. The CDR3 loop spans 13 amino acids. CDR3 in DNA: TGTGCCAGCGGGAGGGATCGGGACACTGAAGCTTTCTTT. It is translated as CASGRDRDTEAFF.

Points on this clonotype: This could be a read error, since a much larger clone is one nucleotide away. The chain joins TRBV19 to TRBJ1-1; D remains ambiguous. This CDR3 spans 13 amino acids. Germline-derived CDR1 and CDR2 are LNHDA and SQIVND (reference sequence). The V end was cut by 3 bases, the J end by 0 bases, with 5 bases between. In nucleotides, the CDR3 is TGTGCCAGTAGTATGGAACTGAACACTGAAGCTTTCTTT. It codes for CASSMELNTEAFF.

The CDR3 DNA is TGTGCCAGCAGCCAAGTAATTGGACAGGCCGACTCTGGAAACACCATATATTTT. The encoded protein is CASSQVIGQADSGNTIYF. This chain uses TRBV3-1 with TRBJ1-3; TRBD1 aligns across 7 bases. V trimming: 1 base; J trimming: 0 bases; junction bases outside the gene matches: 9. Germline CDR1 LGHDT, CDR2 YNNKEL (reference sequence). The CDR3 loop spans 18 amino acids.

This clonotype was counted ten times or more. J is TRBJ2-7 and V is TRBV7-2; no definite D call. This CDR3 is 15 amino acids long. V was cut by 5 bases and J by 6 bases, with 20 bases left in between. Per germline, CDR1 SGHTA and CDR2 FQGNSA. The CDR3 loop reads CASSPAAPPAGEQYF. As DNA, the CDR3 is TGTGCCAGCAGCCCCGCCGCGCCCCCGGCCGGCGAGCAGTACTTC.

For this clonotype: A much larger clonotype is one base distant, so this may be a read error. This CDR3 fails to terminate in the conserved phenylalanine or tryptophan, so it likely reflects a read error. The V gene is TRBV11-3, the J gene TRBJ2-1, with 8 bases aligning to TRBD2. The germline CDR1 and CDR2 sequences are SGHNT and YENEEA. J gave up 4 bases and V 3 bases, and 2 bases lay outside the gene matches. This CDR3 spans 14 amino acids. The DNA for the CDR3 is TGTGCCAGCAGCTTTAGCGGGGAATACAATGAGCAGTTCTAC. Protein product: CASSFSGEYNEQFY.

This clonotype was seen repeatedly, ten times or more. The chain couples TRBV6-1 to TRBJ1-5; D gene uncertain. This CDR3 region has 15 residues. Per germline, CDR1 MNHNS and CDR2 SASEGT. Trimming left V 2 bases short and J 6 bases short, with 14 bases between. CDR3 in DNA: TGTGCCAGCAGTGAACCGGGGATTTCGACTCAGCCCCAGCATTTT. This sequence encodes CASSEPGISTQPQHF.

This clonotype appeared many times. The CDR3 sequence: CSAAVRGNQPQHF. The CDR3 region has the DNA TGCAGTGCTGCGGTAAGGGGCAATCAGCCCCAGCATTTT. This chain connects TRBV20-1 to TRBJ1-5, with D unclear. V lost 5 bases to trimming and J lost 2 bases, with 10 bases between them. The CDR3 totals 13 residues. Germline V gene data show CDR1 as DFQATT and CDR2 as SNEGSKA (reference sequence).

V and J are TRBV19 and TRBJ1-4; the D gene is possibly TRBD1 (5 bases). The CDR3 runs to 15 residues. The V and J ends lost 1 base and 7 bases respectively, with 13 bases between them. Germline CDR1 reads LNHDA; CDR2 reads SQIVND (reference sequence). CDR3 coding DNA: TGTGCCAGTAGTATAGGTGCAGGGATGGGTGAAAAACTGTTTTTT. Translated, it gives CASSIGAGMGEKLFF.

At least ten counts were recorded for this clonotype. The chain uses TRBV2 and TRBJ1-2, with a possible D match to TRBD1 (5 bases). The CDR3 runs to 11 residues. Germline-derived CDR1 and CDR2 are SNHLY and FYNNEI. The ends were cut back, 8 bases at V and 5 bases at J, with 9 bases in the middle. The CDR3 DNA follows: TGTGCCAGCTATGGGGGGTATGGCTACACCTTC. Protein sequence: CASYGGYGYTF.

V is TRBV5-6 and J is TRBJ1-2, with D maybe TRBD1 (5 bases). V lost 4 bases and J lost 8, with 15 bases in between. Per germline, CDR1 SGHDT and CDR2 YYEEEE. The length of the CDR3 is 13 residues. The CDR3 DNA sequence: TGTGCCAGCAGCCCGGGGACCCCGGGAGGCTACACCTTC. This gives the protein CASSPGTPGGYTF.

The J gene is TRBJ2-5, the V gene TRBV6-1, with 8 bases fitting TRBD2. Trimming at V came to 7 bases and at J to 3 bases, leaving 7 bases not matched to a gene. Germline loops: CDR1 MNHNS, CDR2 SASEGT. The CDR3 length is 14 residues. DNA for the CDR3: TGTGCCAGCACCCCTTTGGGACTAGAAGAGACCCAGTACTTC. Its translation: CASTPLGLEETQYF.

This clonotype has a handful of counts. This chain links TRBV25-1 with TRBJ2-7; D possibly corresponds to TRBD2 (5 bases). V lost 8 bases and J lost 6, with 11 bases in between. This CDR3 is 11 amino acids long. The germline CDR1 and CDR2 sequences are MGHDK and SYGVNS. CDR3 nucleotide sequence: TGTGCCAGCCCCCCTAGCTTCGAGCAGTACTTC. Encoded protein: CASPPSFEQYF.

This clonotype was found many times. The chain uses TRBV30 and TRBJ1-1; D unresolved. This CDR3 is built from 14 residues. Germline CDR1 GTSNPN, CDR2 SVGIG (reference sequence). The V and J ends lost 0 bases and 6 bases respectively, with 14 bases between them. The CDR3 spells CAWSVFWGGPEAFF. The CDR3, as DNA: TGTGCCTGGAGTGTATTCTGGGGTGGCCCTGAAGCTTTCTTT.

The chain recombines TRBV25-1 with TRBJ2-3, with D possibly being TRBD1 or TRBD2 (5 bases each). There are 17 residues in the CDR3. The V gene lost 3 bases and the J gene lost 2 bases, with 18 bases spanning the gap. Germline values: CDR1 MGHDK, CDR2 SYGVNS. The CDR3 DNA reads as TGTGCCAGCAGTGACCTCGGGGCTAGCAGATACACAGATACGCAGTATTTT. Its protein product is CASSDLGASRYTDTQYF.

At least ten counts were recorded for this clonotype. The V gene is TRBV7-2, the J gene TRBJ2-7, with 9 bases that match TRBD1. V shed 1 base and J 3 bases; nucleotides not matched to a gene: 7. Looked up from germline, CDR1 is SGHTA and CDR2 is FQGNSA. The CDR3 runs 16 residues. The CDR3 sequence: CASSLGGTGSHYEQYF. CDR3 in DNA: TGTGCCAGCAGCTTAGGTGGGACAGGGAGCCACTACGAGCAGTACTTC.

Comments on this clonotype: One junction end disagrees with the germline gene, perhaps due to a read error. CDR3 bases: TGTGCTAGCAGCTCAAACAGGGGAAGCACAGATACGCAGGATTTT. Its translation: CASSSNRGSTDTQDF. The chain couples TRBV7-7 to TRBJ2-3; TRBD1 matches at 7 bases. The germline V gene encodes CDR1 SSHAT and CDR2 FNYEAQ (reference sequence). The CDR3 has 15 residues.

V gene TRBV30 combines with J gene TRBJ2-1; 13 bases agree with TRBD2. V lost 3 bases and J lost 0; bases outside the gene matches: 11. CDR1 GTSNPN and CDR2 SVGIG come from the germline V gene (reference sequence). This CDR3 has 19 residues. The CDR3 protein is CAWSTSRTSGSSSYNEQFF. CDR3 bases: TGTGCCTGGAGCACATCAAGGACTAGCGGGAGCAGCTCCTACAATGAGCAGTTCTTC. Supplemented by reference TRBV30 and TRBJ2-1, the full variable domain reads SQTIHQWPATLVQPVGSPLSLECTVEGTSNPNLYWYRQAAGRGLQLLFYSVGIGQISSEVPQNLSASRPQDRQFILSSKKLLLSDSGFYLCAWSTSRTSGSSSYNEQFFGPGTRLTVL.

The genes are TRBV30 and TRBJ2-1; D possibly corresponds to TRBD2 (5 bases). The CDR3 contains 15 residues. Germline V lookup: CDR1 GTSNPN, CDR2 SVGIG (reference sequence). Trimming cost V 1 base and J 1 base, with 11 bases left between them. CDR3 in amino acids: CAWSDRRVSYNEQFF. Here the CDR3 DNA reads TGTGCCTGGAGTGATCGGCGGGTATCCTACAATGAGCAGTTCTTC. The whole variable domain, filled in from reference TRBV30 and TRBJ2-1, reads SQTIHQWPATLVQPVGSPLSLECTVEGTSNPNLYWYRQAAGRGLQLLFYSVGIGQISSEVPQNLSASRPQDRQFILSSKKLLLSDSGFYLCAWSDRRVSYNEQFFGPGTRLTVL.

The V and J genes are TRBV30 and TRBJ2-1, with D possibly TRBD2 on 6 matching bases. The CDR3 is made up of 15 amino acids. Germline V lookup: CDR1 GTSNPN, CDR2 SVGIG (reference sequence). Trimming cost V 7 bases and J 7 bases, with 23 bases left between them. CDR3 sequence reads: CAFDLGSVLGNEQFF. CDR3 sequence (DNA): TGTGCCTTCGACCTCGGGAGTGTTCTAGGAAATGAGCAGTTCTTC.

The sample holds many counts of this clonotype. J is TRBJ2-3 and V is TRBV7-9, with unresolved D. There are 14 residues in the CDR3. Trimming stripped 4 bases from V and 5 bases from J, with 13 bases between. CDR1 and CDR2 (germline): SEHNR, FQNEAQ (reference sequence). CDR3 bases: TGTGCCAGCAGCTCCCAGTGGCCCCGAGATACGCAGTATTTT. Translating gives CASSSQWPRDTQYF.

V usage is TRBV5-6 and J usage is TRBJ1-5; TRBD1 matches at 9 bases. CDR3 size: 16 residues. Germline V lookup: CDR1 SGHDT, CDR2 YYEEEE. V shed 3 bases, J shed 1 base, and the junction held 5 bases outside the gene matches. This chain's CDR3 is CASSSTGGLSNQPQHF. The CDR3 nucleotides read TGTGCCAGCAGCTCAACAGGGGGCCTCAGCAATCAGCCCCAGCATTTT.

The sample holds many counts of this clonotype. The rearrangement joins TRBV3-1 to TRBJ1-3; D call uncertain. This CDR3 region has 11 residues. Germline CDR1 LGHDT, CDR2 YNNKEL (reference sequence). Between the trimmed V and J ends, which lost 1 base and 5 bases, there was a span of 0 bases. CDR3 protein: CASSQGNTIYF. As DNA, the CDR3 is TGTGCCAGCAGCCAAGGAAACACCATATATTTT.